This entry lists 10 T cell receptor beta chains sequenced from one sample in a study of shared clonotypes between healthy human individuals. Some clones are missing from TCRdb's copy, which holds only in-frame ones; the method was immunoSEQ multiplex PCR. The sample consists of about 95,000 clones, under 70% of them appearing once. Material for sequencing was memory CD8+ T cells sorted from blood. Subset denoted: CD45RO+ cells pooled with CCR7-negative TemRA cells. These TCRs come from a man younger than 45 in good health.

This clone was counted a few times. The chain combines TRBV9 with TRBJ2-1, with D possibly TRBD1 on 5 matching bases. The V and J ends lost 2 bases and 4 bases respectively, with 10 bases between them. This CDR3 contains 14 residues. CDR1 and CDR2 (germline): SGDLS, YYNGEE. CDR3 protein: CASSVQGSYNEQFF. As DNA, the CDR3 is TGTGCCAGCAGCGTTCAGGGCAGTTACAATGAGCAGTTCTTC.

This chain links TRBV7-6 with TRBJ2-2; D is perhaps TRBD1 (6 bases). This CDR3 has 15 residues. V was trimmed by 5 bases and J by 0 bases, leaving 10 bases between them. Germline V gene lookup returns CDR1 SGHVS and CDR2 FNYEAQ. The CDR3 region has the DNA TGTGCCAGCAGCCACGGGACAACGAACACCGGGGAGCTGTTTTTT. Translating gives CASSHGTTNTGELFF.

The J gene is TRBJ1-5, the V gene TRBV25-1, with TRBD1 as a possible D gene (6 bases). Trimming removed 6 bases at V and 3 bases at J, with 9 bases between. Germline V CDR1 and CDR2: MGHDK, SYGVNS. This CDR3 contains 13 residues. CDR3 nucleotides: TGTGCCAGCAGCTGGGGGGCCAATCAGCCCCAGCATTTT. Its protein is CASSWGANQPQHF.

This chain uses TRBV9 with TRBJ2-7; D might be TRBD1 (6 bases). Trimming left V 2 bases short and J 2 bases short, with 14 bases between. Germline-derived CDR1 and CDR2 are SGDLS and YYNGEE. CDR3 size: 15 residues. As DNA, the CDR3 is TGTGCCAGCAGCGTTGGACCGGGACAACCCTACGAGCAGTACTTC. Translating gives CASSVGPGQPYEQYF.

V gene TRBV10-2 combines with J gene TRBJ1-1; a weak D match, TRBD1 (5 bases). The CDR3 covers 13 residues. Germline V CDR1 and CDR2: WSHSY, SAAADI. The V gene lost 2 bases and the J gene lost 6 bases, with 10 bases spanning the gap. The CDR3 spells CASSEMVGAEAFF. CDR3 coding DNA: TGCGCCAGCAGTGAGATGGTAGGGGCTGAAGCTTTCTTT.

This clone was observed a handful of times. CDR3 bases: TGTGCCAGCACGTCCATTTACTACGAGCAGTACTTC. This gives the protein CASTSIYYEQYF. V is TRBV28 and J is TRBJ2-7; unclear D gene. CDR1 is MDHEN and CDR2 is SYDVKM in the germline V gene. This CDR3 comprises 12 residues. Trimming took 7 bases from V and 3 from J, leaving 10 bases between them.

As regards this clone: A much larger clone lies one base from this, so it may be a read error. The rearrangement joins TRBV27 to TRBJ2-7; TRBD1 agrees at 8 bases. The germline CDR1 and CDR2 sequences are MNHEY and SMNVEV (reference sequence). The CDR3 runs to 16 residues. The CDR3, as DNA: TGTGCCGGCAGCAAAAACAACAGGGGGGTTTACTACGAGCAGTACTTC. Residues: CAGSKNNRGVYYEQYF.

CDR3 DNA: TGCGCCAGCAGTCCAGACTTCTATGGCTACACCTTC. This encodes CASSPDFYGYTF. The chain joins TRBV10-2 to TRBJ1-2; no definite D call. CDR3 length: 12 amino acids. CDR1 WSHSY and CDR2 SAAADI come from the germline V gene. V lost 5 bases, J lost 4 bases, and 8 bases lay in between.

There are a few counts of this clone. The chain has TRBV10-1 and TRBJ2-1; 9 bases agree with TRBD2. The CDR3 totals 14 residues. From germline, CDR1 is WNHNN and CDR2 SYGVQD (reference sequence). Trimming cost V 4 bases and J 6 bases; bases outside gene matches: 4. DNA of the CDR3: TGCGCCAGCAGTGCGACTAGCGGTGCCAATGAGCAGTTCTTC. As protein: CASSATSGANEQFF.

The rearrangement joins TRBV7-8 to TRBJ2-7; TRBD1 matches at 8 bases. Per germline, CDR1 SGHVS and CDR2 FQNEAQ. This CDR3 comprises 15 residues. Germline trimming cut 3 bases from V and 3 bases from J; bases unmatched to any gene: 7. CDR3 coding DNA: TGTGCCAGCAGCTTCCTCTCCGGGACAGGCTACGAGCAGTACTTC. This encodes CASSFLSGTGYEQYF.